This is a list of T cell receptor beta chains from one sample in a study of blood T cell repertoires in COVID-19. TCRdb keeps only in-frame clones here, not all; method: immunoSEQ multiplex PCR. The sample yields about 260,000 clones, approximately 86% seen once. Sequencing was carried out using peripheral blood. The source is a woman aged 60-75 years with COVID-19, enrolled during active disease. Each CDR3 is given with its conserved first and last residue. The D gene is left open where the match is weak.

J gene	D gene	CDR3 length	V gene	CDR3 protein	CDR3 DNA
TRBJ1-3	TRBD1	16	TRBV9	CASSDGQGFSGNTIYF	TGTGCCAGCAGCGACGGACAGGGATTCTCTGGAAACACCATATATTTT
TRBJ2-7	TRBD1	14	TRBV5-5	CASSSGTGAYEQYF	TGTGCCAGCAGCTCAGGGACAGGGGCCTACGAGCAGTACTTC
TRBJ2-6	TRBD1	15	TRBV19	CASSVQGTGANVLTF	TGTGCCAGTAGTGTACAGGGGACCGGGGCCAACGTCCTGACTTTC
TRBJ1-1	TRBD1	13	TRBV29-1	CSVESTGRTEAFF	TGCAGCGTCGAATCGACAGGGCGCACTGAAGCTTTCTTT
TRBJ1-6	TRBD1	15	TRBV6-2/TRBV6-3	CASSYPGQGGSPLHF	TGTGCCAGCAGTTACCCCGGACAGGGAGGGTCACCCCTCCACTTT
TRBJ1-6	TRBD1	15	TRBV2	CASSAMTGANSPLHF	TGTGCCAGCAGCGCTATGACAGGGGCCAATTCACCCCTCCACTTT
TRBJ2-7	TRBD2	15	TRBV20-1	CSASSGTSSSHEQYF	TGCAGTGCTAGTTCGGGGACTAGCAGTTCACACGAGCAGTACTTC
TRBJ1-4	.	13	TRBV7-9	CASSQNYNEKLFF	TGTGCCAGCAGCCAGAATTATAATGAAAAACTGTTTTTT
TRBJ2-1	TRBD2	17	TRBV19	CASSIAASGRVYNEQFF	TGTGCCAGTAGTATAGCGGCTAGCGGGAGGGTATACAATGAGCAGTTCTTC
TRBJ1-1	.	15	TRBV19	CASRGDPPQNTEAFF	TGTGCCAGTAGGGGAGATCCTCCCCAGAACACTGAAGCTTTCTTT